Each of the 23 T cell receptor beta chains below was sequenced from the same sample in a study of control samples from healthy donors and cancer patients. Assay used: immunoSEQ multiplex PCR; TCRdb lists only in-frame clones, some missing. The repertoire consists of about 170,000 clones, with approximately 92% occurring once and the leading ten covering approximately 4%. Sample: blood. The receptors were gathered from a woman aged 55-75 years in good health.

Remarks on this clone: A read error may produce the germline difference seen at one junction end. The chain uses TRBV27 and TRBJ2-3, with TRBD1 matching 9 bases. The CDR3 is made up of 14 amino acids. Germline loops: CDR1 MNHEY, CDR2 SMNVEV (reference sequence). The CDR3 region is CASSVGTGYPSDRF. The CDR3 bases are TGTGCCAGCAGTGTCGGGACAGGGTACCCGTCCGATCGGTTT.

The table lists this clone with a count of one. The chain combines TRBV15 with TRBJ1-4; no reliable D call. V was cut by 4 bases and J by 5 bases, with 17 bases left in between. CDR1 and CDR2 from the germline V gene are LNHNV and YYDKDF (reference sequence). The CDR3 extends over 16 amino acids. The CDR3 DNA is TGTGCCACCAGCAATGTAGGTGGCTGGATAAATGAAAAACTGTTTTTT. This sequence encodes CATSNVGGWINEKLFF.

The V call is TRBV9, the J call TRBJ2-2, with D possibly TRBD2 on 5 matching bases. V was shortened by 1 base and J by 1 base, with 8 bases between the two germline ends. The CDR3 is made up of 15 amino acids. CDR1 and CDR2 from the germline V gene are SGDLS and YYNGEE. The CDR3 bases are TGTGCCAGCAGCGTACTAGGAGGGAACACCGGGGAGCTGTTTTTT. This sequence encodes CASSVLGGNTGELFF.

The chain has TRBV30 and TRBJ2-7; D remains ambiguous. CDR3 length: 12 residues. V lost 5 bases and J lost 2, with 10 bases in between. The germline V gene has CDR1 GTSNPN and CDR2 SVGIG (reference sequence). Here the CDR3 reads CAWQVEAYEQYF. The CDR3 region has the DNA TGTGCCTGGCAGGTTGAGGCCTACGAGCAGTACTTC.

The genes are TRBV25-1 and TRBJ1-6; 11 bases map to TRBD1. The germline V gene has CDR1 MGHDK and CDR2 SYGVNS. The CDR3 length is 15 residues. V was clipped by 3 bases and J by 9 bases; unmatched bases: 4. The CDR3 sequence: CASSDPGQGASPLHF. The CDR3 DNA is TGTGCCAGCAGTGACCCCGGACAGGGGGCTTCACCCCTCCACTTT.

This chain joins TRBV6-5 and TRBJ1-2; 8 bases agree with TRBD1. The germline gives CDR1 MNHEY, CDR2 SVGAGI. The CDR3 sequence is 14 residues long. V dropped 7 bases and J dropped 3; count of bases not matched to a gene: 7. CDR3 region: CASKMDRVHYGYTF. In DNA, the CDR3 is TGTGCCAGCAAAATGGACAGGGTACACTATGGCTACACCTTC.

The chain links TRBV5-6 to TRBJ2-1; unclear D gene. Looked up from germline, CDR1 is SGHDT and CDR2 is YYEEEE. The CDR3 is 11 amino acids. V was trimmed by 0 bases and J by 9 bases, leaving 4 bases between them. Written as DNA, the CDR3 is TGTGCCAGCAGCTTGGGGGGTGAGCAGTTCTTC. As protein: CASSLGGEQFF.

The V gene is TRBV7-3, the J gene TRBJ1-2, with 10 bases that match TRBD1. The trim removed 7 bases at V and 8 bases at J, leaving 7 bases unmatched. Germline V CDR1 and CDR2: SGHTA, FQGTGA. There are 13 residues in the CDR3. The CDR3 region is CASTLTGGAGYTF. The CDR3 coding sequence is TGTGCCAGCACCTTGACAGGGGGCGCCGGCTACACCTTC.

The chain combines TRBV7-2 with TRBJ2-2; a possible D gene is TRBD1 (5 bases). V was shortened by 1 base and J by 2 bases, with 8 bases between the two germline ends. Germline lookup yields CDR1 SGHTA and CDR2 FQGNSA. The CDR3 sequence is 15 residues long. DNA of the CDR3: TGTGCCAGCAGCTTAGGCAGGGAAAACACCGGGGAGCTGTTTTTT. It translates to CASSLGRENTGELFF.

The genes are TRBV19 and TRBJ1-1; 8 nucleotides agree with TRBD1. The CDR3 extends over 15 amino acids. The germline V gene encodes CDR1 LNHDA and CDR2 SQIVND (reference sequence). Trimming at V came to 8 bases and at J to 0 bases, leaving 8 bases not matched to a gene. The CDR3 sequence is CASYDRGGLNTEAFF. DNA of the CDR3: TGTGCCAGTTACGACAGGGGAGGTTTGAACACTGAAGCTTTCTTT.

To note about this clone: This same CDR3 is encoded by further DNA sequences in the sample. CDR3 region: CASSFGLAGGRSTGELFF. The CDR3 coding sequence is TGTGCCAGCAGCTTTGGACTAGCGGGGGGTCGTAGCACCGGGGAGCTGTTTTTT. The chain employs TRBV7-2 and TRBJ2-2; 14 nucleotides align to TRBD2. V trimming: 3 bases; J trimming: 4 bases; junction bases outside the gene matches: 7. This CDR3 region has 18 residues. The germline V gene encodes CDR1 SGHTA and CDR2 FQGNSA.

V is TRBV7-2 and J is TRBJ1-2; TRBD1 matches 7 bases. V shed 3 bases and J 0 bases; nucleotides not matched to a gene: 7. Germline CDR1 SGHTA, CDR2 FQGNSA. This CDR3 has 16 residues. This chain's CDR3 is CASSFYRGQANYGYTF. The CDR3 nucleotides read TGTGCCAGCAGCTTCTACAGGGGACAAGCTAACTATGGCTACACCTTC.

This CDR3 is CASSQDGQIYGYTF. CDR3 bases: TGTGCCAGCAGCCAAGATGGGCAGATCTATGGCTACACCTTC. The chain uses TRBV3-1 (or the pseudogene TRBV3-2) and TRBJ1-2; no clear D. This CDR3 is built from 14 residues. CDR1 and CDR2 from the germline V gene are LGHDT and YNNKEL (reference sequence). The V gene lost 0 bases and the J gene lost 4 bases, with 9 bases spanning the gap.

This chain uses TRBV7-2 with TRBJ1-2; 7 positions match TRBD1. The CDR3 is 15 amino acids. With V trimmed by 1 base and J by 0 bases, 2 bases remained unmatched. Germline assignment: CDR1 SGHTA and CDR2 FQGNSA. The CDR3 DNA follows: TGTGCCAGCAGCTTAGAAGACAGGGCTAACTATGGCTACACCTTC. Its protein is CASSLEDRANYGYTF.

The J gene is TRBJ2-1, the V gene TRBV5-1, with D uncertain. From germline, CDR1 is SGHRS and CDR2 YFSETQ. Trimming removed 0 bases at V and 13 bases at J, with 17 bases between. The CDR3 is 14 residues long. In DNA, the CDR3 is TGCGCCAGCAGCTTGGTCAGCGACGAGAGACAACAGTTCTTC. Protein: CASSLVSDERQQFF.

The chain carries TRBV6-5 and TRBJ1-2; 8 nucleotides agree with TRBD1. CDR3 length equals 14 residues. The junction had 9 bases not matched to a gene; V was cut back by 6 bases and J by 6 bases. The V gene's germline CDR1 is MNHEY and CDR2 SVGAGI. The CDR3 reads CASRNLDRGDGYTF. In DNA, the CDR3 is TGTGCCAGCAGAAACCTCGACAGGGGCGATGGCTACACCTTC.

In its sample, this clone was seen a few times. V is TRBV6-2 or TRBV6-3 and J is TRBJ1-1; perhaps TRBD1 as D (6 bases). Trimming left V 5 bases short and J 4 bases short, with 14 bases between. The germline V gene has CDR1 MNHEY and CDR2 SVGEGT. CDR3 length: 14 amino acids. In DNA form, the CDR3 reads TGTGCCAGCAGTACTGGGGGGCGGGCCACTGAAGCTTTCTTT. Its protein product is CASSTGGRATEAFF.

This clone was observed once. The genes are TRBV4-2 and TRBJ2-2; TRBD2 agrees at 10 bases. The CDR3 is made up of 17 amino acids. V lost 0 bases, J lost 5 bases, and 6 bases stayed unmatched. The germline V gene has CDR1 LGHNA and CDR2 YNFKEQ. The DNA of the CDR3 is TGTGCCAGCAGCCAAGAGAGCGGGGGGGCAGGTACCGGGGAGCTGTTTTTT. Amino acids: CASSQESGGAGTGELFF.

This chain connects TRBV7-2 to TRBJ1-1, with D uncertain. Germline values: CDR1 SGHTA, CDR2 FQGNSA. This CDR3 has 13 residues. Trimming left V 1 base short and J 7 bases short, with 10 bases between. This chain's CDR3 is CASSLGGGVEAFF. In DNA, the CDR3 is TGTGCCAGCAGCTTAGGTGGCGGGGTTGAAGCTTTCTTT.

The genes are TRBV7-9 and TRBJ1-4, with a weak D call TRBD1 (5 bases). Germline V gene lookup returns CDR1 SEHNR and CDR2 FQNEAQ (reference sequence). The germline V and J ends were trimmed by 5 bases and 0 bases, with 10 bases remaining between them. This CDR3 spans 15 amino acids. The CDR3 protein is CASSPQGATNEKLFF. The CDR3, as DNA: TGTGCCAGCAGCCCCCAGGGAGCAACTAATGAAAAACTGTTTTTT.

The V and J genes are TRBV30 and TRBJ1-5; D may be TRBD1 (5 bases). The CDR3 is made up of 16 amino acids. In germline, CDR1 is GTSNPN, CDR2 SVGIG (reference sequence). The V gene lost 0 bases and the J gene lost 0 bases, with 12 bases spanning the gap. CDR3 protein: CAWSVRGSNSNQPQHF. The CDR3, as DNA: TGTGCCTGGAGTGTACGGGGCAGTAATAGCAATCAGCCCCAGCATTTT.

The genes are TRBV24-1 and TRBJ1-5; tentative D call: TRBD1 (5 bases). This CDR3 is 13 amino acids long. Germline V gives CDR1 KGHDR, CDR2 SFDVKD. Trimming cost V 6 bases and J 1 base, with 6 bases left between them. The CDR3 DNA follows: TGTGCCACCAGTCGGGACAGCAATCAGCCCCAGCATTTT. This gives the protein CATSRDSNQPQHF.

The gene calls are TRBV6-4 and TRBJ1-1; the match to TRBD1 covers 8 bases. CDR1 is MRHNA and CDR2 is SNTAGT in the germline V gene. The CDR3 spans 13 residues. Trimming took 6 bases from V and 2 from J; bases not matched to a gene: 2. The CDR3 reads CASRDRENTEAFF. DNA of the CDR3: TGTGCCAGCAGGGACAGGGAAAACACTGAAGCTTTCTTT.